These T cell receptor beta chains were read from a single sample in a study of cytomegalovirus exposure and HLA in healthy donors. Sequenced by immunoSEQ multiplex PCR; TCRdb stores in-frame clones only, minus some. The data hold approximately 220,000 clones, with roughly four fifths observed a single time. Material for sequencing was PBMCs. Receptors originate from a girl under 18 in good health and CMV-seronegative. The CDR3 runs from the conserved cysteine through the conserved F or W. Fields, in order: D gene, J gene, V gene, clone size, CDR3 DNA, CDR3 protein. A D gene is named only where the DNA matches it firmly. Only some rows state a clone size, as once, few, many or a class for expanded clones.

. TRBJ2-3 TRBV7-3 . TGTGCCAGCAGCCAGCGGACCTACTCACCCACAGATACGCAGTATTTT CASSQRTYSPTDTQYF
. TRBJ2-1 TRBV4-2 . TGTGCCAGCAGCCAAGTCTCGGGGGGCCTCTACAATGAGCAGTTCTTC CASSQVSGGLYNEQFF
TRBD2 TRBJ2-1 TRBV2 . TGTGCCAGCAGTGACCTGGGGACTAGCGGGGGCCCTAATGAGCAGTTCTTC CASSDLGTSGGPNEQFF
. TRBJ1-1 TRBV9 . TGTGCCAGCAGCGTAGCTAGGAGTGGCTACACTGAAGCTTTCTTT CASSVARSGYTEAFF
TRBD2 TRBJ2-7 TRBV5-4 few TGTGCCAGCAGCTTGGCTGCGGGAGGGCACCCGGGCGAGCAGTACTTC CASSLAAGGHPGEQYF
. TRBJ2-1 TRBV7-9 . TGTGCCAGCAGCTCTGGCGCTAGGACATGGAATGAGCAGTTCTTC CASSSGARTWNEQFF
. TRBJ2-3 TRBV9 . TGTGCCAGCAGCGTAGACGGCGGGAGCACAGATACGCAGTATTTT CASSVDGGSTDTQYF
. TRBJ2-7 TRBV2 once TGTGCCACCGCTGTGGGACACGGACTCTACGAGCAGTACTTC CATAVGHGLYEQYF
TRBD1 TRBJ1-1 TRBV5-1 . TGCGCCAGCAGCTTGGTGACAGGGGGCTTGAGCACTGAAGCTTTCTTT CASSLVTGGLSTEAFF
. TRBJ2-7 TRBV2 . TGTGCCAGCAGTGTCGTAGACTACGAGCAGTACTTC CASSVVDYEQYF
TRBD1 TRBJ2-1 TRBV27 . TGTGCCAGCAGTTTTCGGACTCGGGGACAGGGCCGCAATGAGCAGTTCTTC CASSFRTRGQGRNEQFF
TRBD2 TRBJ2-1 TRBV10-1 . TGCGCCAGCAGTGAGTCAACTAGCGGCACTTACAATGAGCAGTTCTTC CASSESTSGTYNEQFF
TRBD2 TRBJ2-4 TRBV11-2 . TGTGCCAGCAGCTTGGGTCATAGCGGGGGCCCAACCAAAAACATTCAGTACTTC CASSLGHSGGPTKNIQYF
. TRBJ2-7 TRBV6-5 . TGTGCCAGCAGTTACTCCGTGGACTCCGGCTACGAGCAGTACTTC CASSYSVDSGYEQYF
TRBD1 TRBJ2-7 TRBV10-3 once TGTGCCATCAGTGCGGGACAGTCCTACGAGCAGTACTTC CAISAGQSYEQYF